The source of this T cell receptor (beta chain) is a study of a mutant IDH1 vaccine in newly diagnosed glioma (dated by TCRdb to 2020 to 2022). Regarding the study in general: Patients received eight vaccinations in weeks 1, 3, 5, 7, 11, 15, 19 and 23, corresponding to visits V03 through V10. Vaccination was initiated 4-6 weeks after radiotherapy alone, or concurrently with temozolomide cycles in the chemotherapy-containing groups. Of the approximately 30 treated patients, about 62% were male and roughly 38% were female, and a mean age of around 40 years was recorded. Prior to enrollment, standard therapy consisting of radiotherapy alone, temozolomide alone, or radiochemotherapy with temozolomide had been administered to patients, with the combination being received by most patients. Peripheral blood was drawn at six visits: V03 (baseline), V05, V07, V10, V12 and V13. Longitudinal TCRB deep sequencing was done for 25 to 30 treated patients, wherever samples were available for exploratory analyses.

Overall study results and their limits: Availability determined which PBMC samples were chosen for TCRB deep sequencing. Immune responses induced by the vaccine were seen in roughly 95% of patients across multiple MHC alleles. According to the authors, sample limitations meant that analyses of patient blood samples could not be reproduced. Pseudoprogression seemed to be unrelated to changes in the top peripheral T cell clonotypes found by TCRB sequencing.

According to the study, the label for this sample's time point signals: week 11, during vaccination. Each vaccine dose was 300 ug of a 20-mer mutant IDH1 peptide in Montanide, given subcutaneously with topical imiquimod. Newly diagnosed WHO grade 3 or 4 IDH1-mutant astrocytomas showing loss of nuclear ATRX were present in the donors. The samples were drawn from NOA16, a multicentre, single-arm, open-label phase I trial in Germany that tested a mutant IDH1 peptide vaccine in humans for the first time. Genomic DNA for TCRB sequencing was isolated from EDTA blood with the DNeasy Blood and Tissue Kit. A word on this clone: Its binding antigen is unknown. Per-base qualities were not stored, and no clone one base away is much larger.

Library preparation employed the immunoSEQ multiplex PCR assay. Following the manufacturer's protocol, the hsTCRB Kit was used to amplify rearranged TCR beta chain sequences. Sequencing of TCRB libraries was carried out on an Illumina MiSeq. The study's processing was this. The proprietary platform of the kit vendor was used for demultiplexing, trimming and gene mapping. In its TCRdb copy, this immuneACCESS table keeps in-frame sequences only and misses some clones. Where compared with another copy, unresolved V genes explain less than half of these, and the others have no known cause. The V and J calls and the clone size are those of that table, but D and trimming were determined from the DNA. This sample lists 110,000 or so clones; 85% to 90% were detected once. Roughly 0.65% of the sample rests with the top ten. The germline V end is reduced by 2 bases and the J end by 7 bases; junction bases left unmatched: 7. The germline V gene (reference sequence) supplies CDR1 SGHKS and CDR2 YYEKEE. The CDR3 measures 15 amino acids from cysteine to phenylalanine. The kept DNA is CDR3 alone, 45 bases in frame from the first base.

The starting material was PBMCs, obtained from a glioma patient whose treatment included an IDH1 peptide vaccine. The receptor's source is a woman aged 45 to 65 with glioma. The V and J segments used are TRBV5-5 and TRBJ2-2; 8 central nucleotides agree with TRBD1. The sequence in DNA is TGTGCCAGCAGCTTTTCGGCAGGGGGCCTCGGGGAGCTGTTTTTT. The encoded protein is CASSFSAGGLGELFF.